Shown below are 7 T cell receptor beta chains from a single sample sequenced in a study of T-cell memory formation after mild COVID-19 (dated by TCRdb to 2020 to 2022). Library generation was performed with 5' RACE. The sequencing machine was an Illumina NovaSeq 6000. TCRdb handled the public reads itself, with Q25 trimming in fastp and clone calling in MiXCR, and kept productive beta chains. All rows with the same CDR3 protein become a single entry with the most common DNA and genes. Counted in this sample were approximately 430,000 distinct CDR3 sequences; around 22% of them appeared once. Around 13% of the sample is in the top ten clones. The sample consisted of PBMCs or a T cell subset sorted from them (not recorded which). These TCRs come from an adult woman who had mild COVID-19 (a few samples of this study predate the infection). The sample titles of this study are shuffled in the database, so cell type and time point are left out; the donor was told from shared clones.

V and J are TRBV24-1 and TRBJ2-3, with TRBD2 as a possible D gene (5 bases). Trimming pared 5 bases from V and 6 bases from J, leaving 11 bases between. The germline CDR1 and CDR2 sequences are KGHDR and SFDVKD. The CDR3 has 13 amino acids. The CDR3 DNA is TGTGCCACCAGTGGCCCACGGGGTGATACGCAGTATTTT. Translated: CATSGPRGDTQYF.

This clonotype came up a few times. The chain joins TRBV9 to TRBJ2-7; tentative D call: TRBD2 (5 bases). Trimming took 4 bases from V and 9 from J, leaving 17 bases between them. Germline V gives CDR1 SGDLS, CDR2 YYNGEE. The CDR3 has 13 amino acids. CDR3 in amino acids: CASSSRTQTVQYF. Here the CDR3 DNA reads TGTGCCAGCAGCTCTCGGACTCAAACCGTGCAGTACTTC.

V gene TRBV19 combines with J gene TRBJ2-6; TRBD1 agrees at 7 bases. Trimming took 3 bases from V and 0 from J; bases not matched to a gene: 17. The length of the CDR3 is 21 residues. Per the germline V gene, CDR1 is LNHDA and CDR2 is SQIVND (reference sequence). Here the CDR3 reads CASSIDPTLRDSHSGANVLTF. The CDR3 DNA sequence: TGTGCCAGTAGTATCGACCCCACCCTCCGGGACAGCCACTCTGGGGCCAACGTCCTGACTTTC. The full variable domain, in which reference TRBV19 and TRBJ2-6 provide the parts outside the CDR3, is DGGITQSPKYLFRKEGQNVTLSCEQNLNHDAMYWYRQDPGQGLRLIYYSQIVNDFQKGDIAEGYSVSREKKESFPLTVTSAQKNPTAFYLCASSIDPTLRDSHSGANVLTFGAGSRLTVL.

The V call is TRBV3-1, the J call TRBJ2-1; the D gene is possibly TRBD2 (5 bases). Per the germline V gene, CDR1 is LGHDT and CDR2 is YNNKEL (reference sequence). This CDR3 comprises 14 residues. With 4 bases removed from V and 10 bases from J, the gap between germline ends came to 17 bases. The CDR3 nucleotides read TGTGCCAGCAGCCCCCGGGCCCTTCGCGGGGAGCAGTTCTTC. It encodes CASSPRALRGEQFF.

There are a few counts of this clonotype. At one end the junction does not follow the germline gene, possibly because of a read error. The chain is built from TRBV7-6 and TRBJ2-5; TRBD2 aligns across 9 bases. The CDR3 loop spans 14 amino acids. Per the germline V gene, CDR1 is SGHVS and CDR2 is FNYEAQ. DNA of the CDR3: TGTGCCAGCAGCTTGAACAAGGGGTATAGCGGGAGCGCTTTC. Its translation is CASSLNKGYSGSAF.

The rearrangement joins TRBV7-9 to TRBJ2-1, with 11 bases that match TRBD2. This CDR3 spans 19 amino acids. Germline CDR1 SEHNR, CDR2 FQNEAQ (reference sequence). V lost 5 bases to trimming and J lost 2 bases; unmatched junction nucleotides: 14. Here the CDR3 reads CASSPGAGASGGPYNEQFF. The DNA of the CDR3 is TGTGCCAGCAGCCCCGGAGCTGGGGCTAGCGGGGGGCCCTACAATGAGCAGTTCTTC.

This chain connects TRBV9 to TRBJ2-1, with 7 nucleotides matching TRBD2. The CDR3 runs 14 residues. Germline lookup yields CDR1 SGDLS and CDR2 YYNGEE. Germline trimming cut 3 bases from V and 3 bases from J; bases unmatched to any gene: 3. CDR3 region: CASSAGTNYNEQFF. Written as DNA, the CDR3 is TGTGCCAGCAGCGCCGGGACTAACTACAATGAGCAGTTCTTC.